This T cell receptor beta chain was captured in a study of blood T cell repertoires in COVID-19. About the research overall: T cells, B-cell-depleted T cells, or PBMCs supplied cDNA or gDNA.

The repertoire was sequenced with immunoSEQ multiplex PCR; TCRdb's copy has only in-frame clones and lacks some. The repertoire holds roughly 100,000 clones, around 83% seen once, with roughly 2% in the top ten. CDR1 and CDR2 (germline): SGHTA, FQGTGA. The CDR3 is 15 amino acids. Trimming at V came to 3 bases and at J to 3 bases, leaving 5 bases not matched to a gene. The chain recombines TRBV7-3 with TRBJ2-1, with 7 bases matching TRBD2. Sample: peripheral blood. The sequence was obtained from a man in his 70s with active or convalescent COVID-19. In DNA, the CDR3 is TGTGCCAGCAGCTTGGCTCTAGCGGACTACAATGAGCAGTTCTTC. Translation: CASSLALADYNEQFF. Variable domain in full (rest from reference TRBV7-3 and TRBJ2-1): GAGVSQTPSNKVTEKGKYVELRCDPISGHTALYWYRQSLGQGPEFLIYFQGTGAADDSGLPNDRFFAVRPEGSVSTLKIQRTERGDSAVYLCASSLALADYNEQFFGPGTRLTVL.